This is a list of T cell receptor beta chains from one sample in a study of Ad26.COV2.S vaccination and SARS-CoV-2 variants. Assay: immunoSEQ multiplex PCR; the TCRdb copy retains only in-frame clones and omits some. The table has about 350,000 clones, about 90% seen once. The source material was peripheral blood, sampled after recovery from COVID-19. These receptors originate from a human donor who had recovered from COVID-19. CDR3s include the opening cysteine and the closing phenylalanine or tryptophan. A D gene is named only where the DNA matches it firmly. Clone size, where shown, is once, few, many, or a class for clones that have expanded.

NA TRBJ1-1 NA TRBV4-3 TGCGCCAGCAGCCAAGATCTGGACAGTTCAACGTTCGGCACTGAAGCTTTCTTT CASSQDLDSSTFGTEAFF
TRBD1 TRBJ1-5 NA TRBV18 TGTGCCAGCTCATCAACAGGGGGGAGAACGAGCAATCAGCCCCAGCATTTT CASSSTGGRTSNQPQHF
NA TRBJ1-2 NA TRBV4-1 TGCGCCAGCAGCCAAGATACAGCCCCTGTGAATGGCTACACCTTC CASSQDTAPVNGYTF
NA TRBJ2-1 NA TRBV4-1 TGCGCCAGCAGCCAAGACGGGGGTCTTGTCGCCAATGAGCAGTTCTTC CASSQDGGLVANEQFF
NA TRBJ2-7 NA TRBV5-1 TGCGCCAGCAGCTTCCCCGGGACTCCCGACTCCTACGAGCAGTACTTC CASSFPGTPDSYEQYF
NA TRBJ1-1 NA TRBV7-9 TGTGCCAGCAGCTTAAGGACAGCGAACACTGAAGCTTTCTTT CASSLRTANTEAFF
TRBD1 TRBJ1-2 once TRBV27 TGTGCCAGCAGTTTATGGGGACAGCCGTTCTATGGCTACACCTTC CASSLWGQPFYGYTF
NA TRBJ1-4 NA TRBV4-1 TGCGCCAGCAGCCAAGTAGGAGTTGCCGAAAAACTGTTTTTT CASSQVGVAEKLFF
TRBD1 TRBJ1-2 NA TRBV6-5 TGTGCCAGCAGGGGGGGACAGGGTAGAGGCTACACCTTC CASRGGQGRGYTF
TRBD2 TRBJ2-7 NA TRBV27 TGTGCCAGCAGTTTGCGTCCTATTGGGACTAGCGGGGGGGCCGAGCAGTACTTC CASSLRPIGTSGGAEQYF
TRBD1 TRBJ2-7 NA TRBV6-2/TRBV6-3 TGTGCCAGCAGTCTTGGGACAGGCTACGAGCAGTACTTC CASSLGTGYEQYF
NA TRBJ1-2 few TRBV6-1 TGTGCCAGCAGTGATGTAGGCCGCTATGGCTACACCTTC CASSDVGRYGYTF
TRBD1 TRBJ2-7 NA TRBV6-2/TRBV6-3 TGTGCCAGCAGTCGCCCCCCACAGGGGCGGTCAACCTACGAGCAGTACTTC CASSRPPQGRSTYEQYF
NA TRBJ1-2 NA TRBV9 TGTGCCAGCAGCGTACTTGGGGGGGTATCTAACTATGGCTACACCTTC CASSVLGGVSNYGYTF
NA TRBJ2-6 NA TRBV5-1 TGCGCCAGCAGCCCCCTGGCCTCTGGGGCCAACGTCCTGACTTTC CASSPLASGANVLTF
NA TRBJ2-7 NA TRBV5-6 TGTGCCAGCACCCTGAGAGGAGGGTCAAACCCCGAGCAGTACTTC CASTLRGGSNPEQYF
TRBD1 TRBJ2-7 NA TRBV9 TGTGCCAGCAGCGTAGCTGACAGGGTCATCTACGAGCAGTACTTC CASSVADRVIYEQYF
NA TRBJ1-5 NA TRBV25-1 TGTGCCAGCAGTGAATGGGACATGAATCAGCCCCAGCATTTT CASSEWDMNQPQHF
NA TRBJ2-5 NA TRBV12-2 TGTGCAAGTCGCTTAGATGGGGGTACTAGCGCCTTCGAGGCCCAGTACTTC CASRLDGGTSAFEAQYF
NA TRBJ1-6 NA TRBV6-2/TRBV6-3 TGTGCCAGCAGTTACGCGTGGGGCATCTATAATTCACCCCTCCACTTT CASSYAWGIYNSPLHF
TRBD1 TRBJ1-2 NA TRBV27 TGTGCCACATTGGACAGGGGACGCAACTATGGCTACACCTTC CATLDRGRNYGYTF
TRBD2 TRBJ2-1 NA TRBV19 TGTGCCAGTAGCCCTCGAGGGCGGGGGTCTTGGTACAATGAGCAGTTCTTC CASSPRGRGSWYNEQFF
TRBD2 TRBJ2-3 once TRBV12-5 TGTGCTAGTGGTTTGGAGCAGCTAGCGGGGGGCTATACGCAGTATTTT CASGLEQLAGGYTQYF
TRBD2 TRBJ2-2 few TRBV4-3 TGCGCCAGCAGCCCGACTAGCGGGGGTTCGGACACCGGGGAGCTGTTTTTT CASSPTSGGSDTGELFF
NA TRBJ1-1 NA TRBV7-9 TGTGCCAGCAGCCCTCGGGGGCCTGAAGCTTTCTTT CASSPRGPEAFF
NA TRBJ1-6 NA TRBV4-1 TGCGCCAGCAGCCCGACAGCAGGGGAGGGCTCCTATAATTCACCCCTCCACTTT CASSPTAGEGSYNSPLHF
TRBD2 TRBJ2-1 NA TRBV10-1 TGCGCCAGCAGTAAACCGGCCGCTAGCGGGGGGGCCGGTGAGCAGTTCTTC CASSKPAASGGAGEQFF
NA TRBJ2-4 NA TRBV7-3 TGTGCCAGCGGGGGAACCCAAAACATTCAGTACTTC CASGGTQNIQYF
NA TRBJ1-2 NA TRBV4-1 TGCGCCAGCAGCCAAGTTGGTACAGGCAATGGCTACACCTTC CASSQVGTGNGYTF
NA TRBJ1-3 once TRBV19 TGTGCCAGTCAAGTGGGGGTTGGAAACACCATATATTTT CASQVGVGNTIYF
NA TRBJ2-5 many TRBV7-9 TGTGCCAGCAGCCCGTCGGGGACAAGTGGGTCAGTGACCCAGTACTTC CASSPSGTSGSVTQYF
NA TRBJ1-3 NA TRBV5-1 TGCGCCAGCAGTTTAACAGGGAACTCTGGAAACACCATATATTTT CASSLTGNSGNTIYF
NA TRBJ1-1 NA TRBV18 TGTGCCAGCTCACCGGAATTTTGGGAGATAGTGACTGAAGCTTTCTTT CASSPEFWEIVTEAFF
TRBD1 TRBJ1-5 NA TRBV2 TGTGCCAGCAGGGGTGAGACAGGGAATCAGCCCCAGCATTTT CASRGETGNQPQHF
TRBD1 TRBJ1-2 NA TRBV2 TGTGCCAGCAGTCCAGATGTGGCAGGGGGGGAATATGGCTACACCTTC CASSPDVAGGEYGYTF